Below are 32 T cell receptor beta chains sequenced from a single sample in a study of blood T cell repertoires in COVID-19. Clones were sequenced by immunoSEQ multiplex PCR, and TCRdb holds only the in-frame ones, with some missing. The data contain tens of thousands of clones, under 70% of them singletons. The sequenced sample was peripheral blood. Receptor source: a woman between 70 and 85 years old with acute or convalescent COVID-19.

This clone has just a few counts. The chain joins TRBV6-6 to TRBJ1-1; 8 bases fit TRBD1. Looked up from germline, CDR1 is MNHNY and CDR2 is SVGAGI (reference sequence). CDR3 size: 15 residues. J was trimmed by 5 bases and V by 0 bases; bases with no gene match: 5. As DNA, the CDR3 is TGTGCCAGCAGTTACTCCGGGACAGGAGGAACTGAAGCTTTCTTT. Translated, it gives CASSYSGTGGTEAFF.

DNA of the CDR3: TGCGCCAGCAGCCCCGAACGGACAGGTTCTGGACAACGGACACAGCCCCAGCATTTT. It is translated as CASSPERTGSGQRTQPQHF. V is TRBV5-1 and J is TRBJ1-5; 7 positions agree with TRBD1. V lost 4 bases, J lost 7 bases, and 23 bases stayed unmatched. This CDR3 comprises 19 residues. Germline CDR1 and CDR2: SGHRS and YFSETQ.

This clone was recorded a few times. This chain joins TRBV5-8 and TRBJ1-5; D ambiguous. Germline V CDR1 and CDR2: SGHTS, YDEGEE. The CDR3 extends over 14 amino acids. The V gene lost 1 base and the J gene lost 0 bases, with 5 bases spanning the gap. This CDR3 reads CASSLTVSNQPQHF. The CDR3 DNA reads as TGTGCCAGCAGCTTGACGGTTAGCAATCAGCCCCAGCATTTT.

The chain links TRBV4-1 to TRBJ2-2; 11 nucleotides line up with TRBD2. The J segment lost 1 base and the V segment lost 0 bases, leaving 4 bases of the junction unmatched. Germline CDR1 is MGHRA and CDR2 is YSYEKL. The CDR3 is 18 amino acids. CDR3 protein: CASSQDLTSGGNTGELFF. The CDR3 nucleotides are TGCGCCAGCAGCCAAGATCTAACTAGCGGGGGGAACACCGGGGAGCTGTTTTTT.

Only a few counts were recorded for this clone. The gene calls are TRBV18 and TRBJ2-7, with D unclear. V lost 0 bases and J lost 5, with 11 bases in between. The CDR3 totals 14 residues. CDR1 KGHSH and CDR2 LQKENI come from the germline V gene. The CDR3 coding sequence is TGTGCCAGCTCACCACCAGCTGTGCGCCACGAGCAGTACTTC. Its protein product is CASSPPAVRHEQYF.

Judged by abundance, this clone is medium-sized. CDR3 loop: CASSYTPASGGYTF. In nucleotides, the CDR3 is TGTGCCAGTAGCTATACCCCGGCGTCCGGGGGCTACACCTTC. The V and J genes are TRBV19 and TRBJ1-2; D uncertain. This CDR3 contains 14 residues. V lost 6 bases and J lost 8, with 19 bases in between. Germline V gene sequence: CDR1 LNHDA, CDR2 SQIVND (reference sequence).

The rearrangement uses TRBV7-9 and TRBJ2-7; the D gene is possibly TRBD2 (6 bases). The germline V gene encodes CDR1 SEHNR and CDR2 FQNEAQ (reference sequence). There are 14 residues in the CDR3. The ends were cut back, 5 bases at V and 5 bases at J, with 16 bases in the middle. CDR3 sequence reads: CASSPTRGRNEQYF. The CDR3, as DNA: TGTGCCAGCAGCCCAACGAGAGGGAGGAACGAGCAGTACTTC.

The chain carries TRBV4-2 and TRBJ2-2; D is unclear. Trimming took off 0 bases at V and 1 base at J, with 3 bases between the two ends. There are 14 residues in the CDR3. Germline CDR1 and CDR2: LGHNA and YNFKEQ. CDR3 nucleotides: TGTGCCAGCAGCCAAGATAAGAACACCGGGGAGCTGTTTTTT. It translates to CASSQDKNTGELFF.

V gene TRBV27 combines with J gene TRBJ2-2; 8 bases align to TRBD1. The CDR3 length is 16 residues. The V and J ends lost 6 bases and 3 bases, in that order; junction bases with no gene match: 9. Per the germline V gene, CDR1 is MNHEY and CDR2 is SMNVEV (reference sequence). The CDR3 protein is CASSGVQGAYTGELFF. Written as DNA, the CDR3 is TGTGCCAGCAGCGGGGTCCAGGGGGCATACACCGGGGAGCTGTTTTTT.

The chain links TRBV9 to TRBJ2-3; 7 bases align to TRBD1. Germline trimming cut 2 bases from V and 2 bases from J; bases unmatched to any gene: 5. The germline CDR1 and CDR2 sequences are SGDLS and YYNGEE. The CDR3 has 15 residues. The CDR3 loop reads CASSVGQSNTDTQYF. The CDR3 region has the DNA TGTGCCAGCAGCGTGGGACAGAGTAACACAGATACGCAGTATTTT.

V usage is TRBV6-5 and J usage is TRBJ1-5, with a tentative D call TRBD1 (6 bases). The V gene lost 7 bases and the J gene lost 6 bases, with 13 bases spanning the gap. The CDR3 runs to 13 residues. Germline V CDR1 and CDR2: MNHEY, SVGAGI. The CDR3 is CASTPSGVQPQHF. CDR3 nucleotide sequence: TGTGCCAGCACCCCTTCAGGGGTTCAGCCCCAGCATTTT.

The CDR3 sequence: CASSLTGGRTGELFF. In DNA, the CDR3 is TGTGCCAGCAGCTTAACGGGAGGACGTACCGGGGAGCTGTTTTTT. The chain joins TRBV7-6 to TRBJ2-2; 7 bases fit TRBD2. After removal of 2 bases from V and 5 bases from J, the junction contained 5 bases not matched to a gene. CDR3 length equals 15 residues. Germline V CDR1 and CDR2: SGHVS, FNYEAQ. The variable domain in full, completed from reference TRBV7-6 and TRBJ2-2, reads GAGVSQSPRYKVTKRGQDVALRCDPISGHVSLYWYRQALGQGPEFLTYFNYEAQQDKSGLPNDRFSAERPEGSISTLTIQRTEQRDSAMYRCASSLTGGRTGELFFGEGSRLTVL.

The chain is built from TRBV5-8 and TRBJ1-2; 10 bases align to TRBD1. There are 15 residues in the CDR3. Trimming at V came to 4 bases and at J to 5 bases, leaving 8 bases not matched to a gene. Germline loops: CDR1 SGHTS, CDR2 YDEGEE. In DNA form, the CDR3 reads TGTGCCAGCAGCGACGGGACAGGGGCAGGGTATGGCTACACCTTC. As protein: CASSDGTGAGYGYTF.

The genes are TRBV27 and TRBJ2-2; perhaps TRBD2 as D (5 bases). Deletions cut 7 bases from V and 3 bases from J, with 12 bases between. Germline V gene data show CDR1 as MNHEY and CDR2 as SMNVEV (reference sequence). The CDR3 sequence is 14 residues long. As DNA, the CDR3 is TGTGCCAGCACCCCCGGACTTTACACCGGGGAGCTGTTTTTT. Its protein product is CASTPGLYTGELFF.

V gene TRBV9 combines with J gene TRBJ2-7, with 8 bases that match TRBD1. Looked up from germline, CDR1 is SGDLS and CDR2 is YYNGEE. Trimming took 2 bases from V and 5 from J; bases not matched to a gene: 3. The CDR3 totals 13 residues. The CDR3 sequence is CASSVKDRDEQYF. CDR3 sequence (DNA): TGTGCCAGCAGCGTGAAGGACAGGGACGAGCAGTACTTC.

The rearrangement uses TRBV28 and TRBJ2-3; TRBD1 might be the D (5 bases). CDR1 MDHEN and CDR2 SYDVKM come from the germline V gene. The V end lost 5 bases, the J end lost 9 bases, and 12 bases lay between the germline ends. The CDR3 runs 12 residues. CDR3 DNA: TGTGCCAGCAGTCCCCCTAGGGGCACGCAGTATTTT. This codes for CASSPPRGTQYF.

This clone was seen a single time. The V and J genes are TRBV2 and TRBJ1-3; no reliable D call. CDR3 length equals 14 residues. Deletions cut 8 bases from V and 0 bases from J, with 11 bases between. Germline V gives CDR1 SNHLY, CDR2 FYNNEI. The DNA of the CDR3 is TGTGCCAGCGGACTACAATACTCTGGAAACACCATATATTTT. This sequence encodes CASGLQYSGNTIYF. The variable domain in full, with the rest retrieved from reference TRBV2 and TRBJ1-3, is EPEVTQTPSHQVTQMGQEVILRCVPISNHLYFYWYRQILGQKVEFLVSFYNNEISEKSEIFDDQFSVERPDGSNFTLKIRSTKLEDSAMYFCASGLQYSGNTIYFGEGSWLTVV.

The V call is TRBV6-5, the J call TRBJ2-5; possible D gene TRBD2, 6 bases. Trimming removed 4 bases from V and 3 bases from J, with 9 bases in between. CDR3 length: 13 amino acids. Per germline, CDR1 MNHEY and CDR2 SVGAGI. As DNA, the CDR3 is TGTGCCAGCAGTTCCGGGAGTAAAGAGACCCAGTACTTC. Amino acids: CASSSGSKETQYF.

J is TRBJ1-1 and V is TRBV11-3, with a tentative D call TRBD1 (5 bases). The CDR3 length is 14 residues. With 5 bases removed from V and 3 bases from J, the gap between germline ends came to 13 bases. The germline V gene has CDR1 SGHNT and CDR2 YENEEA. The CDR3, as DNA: TGTGCCAGCAGCCCCGACAGTTCCCACACTGAAGCTTTCTTT. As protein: CASSPDSSHTEAFF.

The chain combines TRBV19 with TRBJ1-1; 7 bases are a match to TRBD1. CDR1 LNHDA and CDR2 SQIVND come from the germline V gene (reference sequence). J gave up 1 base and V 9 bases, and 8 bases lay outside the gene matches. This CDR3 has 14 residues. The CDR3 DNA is TGTGCCAGCCCCCGGGACAGACCGAACACTGAAGCTTTCTTT. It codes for CASPRDRPNTEAFF.

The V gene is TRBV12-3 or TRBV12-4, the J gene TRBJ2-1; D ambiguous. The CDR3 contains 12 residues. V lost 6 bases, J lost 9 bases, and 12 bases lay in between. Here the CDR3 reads CASSLHNLEQFF. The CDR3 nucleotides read TGTGCCAGCAGCCTCCACAACCTTGAGCAGTTCTTC.

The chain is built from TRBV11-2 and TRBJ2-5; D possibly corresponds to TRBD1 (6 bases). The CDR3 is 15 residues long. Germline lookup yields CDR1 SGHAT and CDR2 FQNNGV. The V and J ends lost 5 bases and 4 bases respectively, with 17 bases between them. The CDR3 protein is CASSAPLFRGETQYF. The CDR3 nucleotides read TGTGCCAGCAGCGCCCCTCTGTTCAGGGGAGAGACCCAGTACTTC. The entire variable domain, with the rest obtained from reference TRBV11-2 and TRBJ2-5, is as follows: EAGVAQSPRYKIIEKRQSVAFWCNPISGHATLYWYQQILGQGPKLLIQFQNNGVVDDSQLPKDRFSAERLKGVDSTLKIQPAKLEDSAVYLCASSAPLFRGETQYFGPGTRLLVL.

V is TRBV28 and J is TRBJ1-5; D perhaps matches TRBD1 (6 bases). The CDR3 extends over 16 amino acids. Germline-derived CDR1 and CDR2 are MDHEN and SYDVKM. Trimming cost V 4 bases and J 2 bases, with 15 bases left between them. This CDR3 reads CASSSTGSKGNQPQHF. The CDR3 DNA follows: TGTGCCAGCAGTTCTACAGGGAGCAAGGGCAATCAGCCCCAGCATTTT.

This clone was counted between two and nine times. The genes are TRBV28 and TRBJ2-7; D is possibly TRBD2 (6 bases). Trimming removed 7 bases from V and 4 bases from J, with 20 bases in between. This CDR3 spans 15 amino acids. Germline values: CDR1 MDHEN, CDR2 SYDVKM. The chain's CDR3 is CASTGGGPSRYEQYF. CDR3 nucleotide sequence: TGTGCCAGCACCGGGGGAGGTCCAAGCAGGTACGAGCAGTACTTC.

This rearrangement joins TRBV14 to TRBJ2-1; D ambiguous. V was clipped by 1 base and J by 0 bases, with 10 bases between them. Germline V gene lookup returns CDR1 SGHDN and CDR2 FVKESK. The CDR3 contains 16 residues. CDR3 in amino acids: CASSQVPPSSYNEQFF. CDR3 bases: TGTGCCAGCAGCCAAGTACCGCCGAGCTCCTACAATGAGCAGTTCTTC.

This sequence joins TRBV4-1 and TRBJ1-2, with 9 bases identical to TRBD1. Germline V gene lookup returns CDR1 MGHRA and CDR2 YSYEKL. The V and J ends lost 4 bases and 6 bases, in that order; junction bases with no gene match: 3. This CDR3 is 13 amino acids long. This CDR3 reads CASSPWTGDGYTF. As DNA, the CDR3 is TGCGCCAGCAGCCCATGGACAGGGGATGGCTACACCTTC.

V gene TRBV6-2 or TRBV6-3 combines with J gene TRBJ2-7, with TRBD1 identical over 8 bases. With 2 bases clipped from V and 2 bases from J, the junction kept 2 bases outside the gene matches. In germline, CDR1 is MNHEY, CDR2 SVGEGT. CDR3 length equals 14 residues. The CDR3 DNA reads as TGTGCCAGCAGTTACCCGGGACAGGCCTACGAGCAGTACTTC. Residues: CASSYPGQAYEQYF.

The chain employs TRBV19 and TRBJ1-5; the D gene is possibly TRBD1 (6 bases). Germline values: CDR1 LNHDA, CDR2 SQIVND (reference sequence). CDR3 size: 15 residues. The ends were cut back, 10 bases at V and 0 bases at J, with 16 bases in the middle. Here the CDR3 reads CATNRGGFSNQPQHF. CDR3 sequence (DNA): TGTGCCACCAATCGAGGGGGTTTTAGCAATCAGCCCCAGCATTTT.

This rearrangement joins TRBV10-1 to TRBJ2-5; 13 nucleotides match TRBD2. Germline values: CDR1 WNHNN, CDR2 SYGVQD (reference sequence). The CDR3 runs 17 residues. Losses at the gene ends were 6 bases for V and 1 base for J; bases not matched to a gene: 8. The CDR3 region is CASSGGTSGDLQETQYF. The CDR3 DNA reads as TGCGCCAGCAGCGGGGGGACTAGCGGGGATCTCCAAGAGACCCAGTACTTC.

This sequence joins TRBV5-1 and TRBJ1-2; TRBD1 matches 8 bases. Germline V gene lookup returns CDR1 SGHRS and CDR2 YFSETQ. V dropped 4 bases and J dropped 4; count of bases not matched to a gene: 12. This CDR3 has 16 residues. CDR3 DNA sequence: TGCGCCAGCAGCGAGTGGCAGGGGGCGCAGGGCTATGGCTACACCTTC. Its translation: CASSEWQGAQGYGYTF.

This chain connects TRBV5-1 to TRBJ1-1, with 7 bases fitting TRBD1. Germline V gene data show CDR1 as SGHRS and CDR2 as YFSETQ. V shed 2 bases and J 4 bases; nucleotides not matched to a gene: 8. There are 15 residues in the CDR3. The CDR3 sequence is CASSFGQVGSTEAFF. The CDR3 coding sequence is TGCGCCAGCAGCTTTGGACAGGTTGGGAGCACTGAAGCTTTCTTT.

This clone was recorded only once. The CDR3 here is CASSFGTGGDEQFF. As DNA, the CDR3 is TGCGCCAGCAGCTTTGGGACAGGGGGCGATGAGCAGTTCTTC. The chain couples TRBV5-1 to TRBJ2-1, with TRBD1 identical over 12 bases. The CDR3 has 14 amino acids. Germline CDR1 is SGHRS and CDR2 is YFSETQ. V lost 2 bases, J lost 8 bases, and 2 bases stayed unmatched. Drawing the rest from reference TRBV5-1 and TRBJ2-1, the complete variable domain is KAGVTQTPRYLIKTRGQQVTLSCSPISGHRSVSWYQQTPGQGLQFLFEYFSETQRNKGNFPGRFSGRQFSNSRSEMNVSTLELGDSALYLCASSFGTGGDEQFFGPGTRLTVL.